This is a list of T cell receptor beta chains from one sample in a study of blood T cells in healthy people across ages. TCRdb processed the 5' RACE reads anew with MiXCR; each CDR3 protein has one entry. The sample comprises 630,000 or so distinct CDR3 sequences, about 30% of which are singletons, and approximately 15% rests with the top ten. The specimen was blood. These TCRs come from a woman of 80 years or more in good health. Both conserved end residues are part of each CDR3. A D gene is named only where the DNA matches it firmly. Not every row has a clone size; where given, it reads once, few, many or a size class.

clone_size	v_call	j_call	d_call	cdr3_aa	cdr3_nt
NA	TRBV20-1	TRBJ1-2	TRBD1	CSAGQGGGYGYTF	TGCAGTGCTGGACAGGGGGGAGGATATGGCTACACCTTC
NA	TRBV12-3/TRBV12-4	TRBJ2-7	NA	CASSLEVREQYF	TGTGCCAGCAGTTTAGAAGTACGAGAGCAGTACTTC
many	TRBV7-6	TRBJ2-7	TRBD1	CASSLGGTGSYEQYF	TGTGCCAGCAGCTTAGGTGGGACAGGGAGCTACGAGCAGTACTTC
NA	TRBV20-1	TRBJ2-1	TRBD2	CSARISRSSGSRDEQFF	TGCAGTGCTAGAATATCCAGATCTAGCGGGAGCAGGGATGAGCAGTTCTTC
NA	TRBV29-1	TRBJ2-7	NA	CSVEGGAGGYEQYF	TGCAGCGTTGAAGGCGGGGCAGGGGGCTACGAGCAGTACTTC
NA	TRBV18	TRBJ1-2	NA	CASSPTSGQGYTF	TGTGCCAGCTCACCTACCTCAGGGCAGGGCTACACCTTC
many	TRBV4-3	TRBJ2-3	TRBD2	CASSGTSGGADTQYF	TGCGCCAGCAGCGGAACTAGCGGGGGAGCAGATACGCAGTATTTT
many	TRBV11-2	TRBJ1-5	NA	CASSLGGTASNQPQHF	TGTGCCAGCAGCTTGGGTGGGACTGCAAGCAATCAGCCCCAGCATTTT
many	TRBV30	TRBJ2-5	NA	CAWRDQETQYF	TGTGCCTGGAGGGACCAAGAGACCCAGTACTTC
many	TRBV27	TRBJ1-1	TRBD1	CASSVTGGGTEAFF	TGTGCCAGCAGTGTGACAGGGGGAGGCACTGAAGCTTTCTTT
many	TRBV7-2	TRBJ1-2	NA	CASSLGVLTGYTF	TGTGCCAGCAGCTTGGGTGTTCTAACCGGCTACACCTTC
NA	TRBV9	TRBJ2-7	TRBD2	CASSVDAGGTYEQYF	TGTGCCAGCAGCGTAGACGCGGGGGGGACCTACGAGCAGTACTTC
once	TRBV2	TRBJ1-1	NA	CASFAPGLPEAFF	TGTGCCAGCTTTGCCCCCGGGCTTCCTGAAGCTTTCTTT
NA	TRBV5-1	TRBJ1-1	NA	CASSLLRAGNTEAFF	TGCGCCAGCAGCTTGTTAAGGGCTGGGAACACTGAAGCTTTCTTT
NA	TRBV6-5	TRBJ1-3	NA	CASSTFPGNTIYF	TGTGCCAGCAGTACCTTCCCTGGAAACACCATATATTTT
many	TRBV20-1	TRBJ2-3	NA	CSASTRQDTQYF	TGCAGTGCTTCGACTCGCCAGGATACGCAGTATTTT